This note documents a single TCR beta chain sequence. Its antigen is unidentified. Unique molecular identifiers were linked by the library to individual cDNA molecules. TCRdb fed the RACE reads into MiXCR, producing one record per CDR3 protein. Here the sample spans around 80,000 distinct CDR3 sequences, about 6.6% being singletons. V lost 5 bases, J lost 2 bases, and 15 bases lay in between. The CDR3 is made up of 15 amino acids. Germline CDR1 reads SGHTA; CDR2 reads FQGTGA. Time point in this sample: patch test 2, 6 weeks after DPC sensitization. The sample's treatment: therapeutic diphenylcyclopropenone sensitization with weekly scalp DPC. Total RNA was isolated from unfractionated whole blood. The sample comes from a study of human T cells and chemical hapten exposure. Study context: Each week of the roughly 22-week study, patients had diphenylcyclopropenone applied to the scalp.

Study conclusions and caveats: TCRs above 1 in 1000 frequency stayed constant with DPC sensitization.

Sequenced here: whole blood, sampled in connection with sensitization to the hapten diphenylcyclopropenone (DPC). The sequence was collected from a woman between 25 and 40 years old with alopecia areata. Some clones in this sample may be carry-over from other donors' samples. The J gene is TRBJ2-5, the V gene TRBV7-3; weak D call: TRBD1 (6 bases). The CDR3 loop is CASSLGQIYQETQYF. The CDR3 DNA reads TGTGCCAGCAGCCTCGGACAGATTTATCAAGAGACCCAGTACTTC.